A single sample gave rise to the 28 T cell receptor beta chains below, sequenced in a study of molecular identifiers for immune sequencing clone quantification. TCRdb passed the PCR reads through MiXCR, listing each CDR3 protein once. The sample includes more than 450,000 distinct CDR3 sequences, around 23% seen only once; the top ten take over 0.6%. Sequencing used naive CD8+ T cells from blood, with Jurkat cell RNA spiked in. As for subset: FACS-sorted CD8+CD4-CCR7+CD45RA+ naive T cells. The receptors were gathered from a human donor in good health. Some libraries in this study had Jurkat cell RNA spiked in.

The CDR3 here is CASSLGGPTAEQYF. DNA for the CDR3: TGTGCCAGCAGCTTAGGCGGCCCGACCGCCGAGCAGTACTTC. The chain carries TRBV5-6 and TRBJ2-7, with no clear D. From germline, CDR1 is SGHDT and CDR2 YYEEEE. Trimming cost V 2 bases and J 6 bases, with 15 bases left between them. This CDR3 is built from 14 residues.

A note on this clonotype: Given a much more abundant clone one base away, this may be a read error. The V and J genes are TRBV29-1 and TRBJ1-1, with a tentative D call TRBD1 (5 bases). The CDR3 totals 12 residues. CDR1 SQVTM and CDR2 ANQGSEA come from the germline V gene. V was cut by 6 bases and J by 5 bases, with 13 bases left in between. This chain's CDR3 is CSVPTRETEAFF. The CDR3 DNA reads TGCAGCGTGCCGACCAGGGAGACTGAAGCTTTCTTT.

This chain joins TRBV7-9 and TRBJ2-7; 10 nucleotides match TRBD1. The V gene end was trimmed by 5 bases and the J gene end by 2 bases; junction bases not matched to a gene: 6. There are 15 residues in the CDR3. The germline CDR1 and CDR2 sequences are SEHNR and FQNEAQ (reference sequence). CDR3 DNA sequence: TGTGCCAGCAGCCACCCGGGACAGGGGACCTACGAGCAGTACTTC. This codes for CASSHPGQGTYEQYF.

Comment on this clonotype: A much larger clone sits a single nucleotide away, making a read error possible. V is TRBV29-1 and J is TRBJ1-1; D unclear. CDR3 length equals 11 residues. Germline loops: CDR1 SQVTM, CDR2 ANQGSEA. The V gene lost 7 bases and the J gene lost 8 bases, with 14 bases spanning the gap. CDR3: CSAHKALEAFF. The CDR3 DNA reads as TGCAGCGCCCATAAGGCTTTGGAAGCTTTCTTT.

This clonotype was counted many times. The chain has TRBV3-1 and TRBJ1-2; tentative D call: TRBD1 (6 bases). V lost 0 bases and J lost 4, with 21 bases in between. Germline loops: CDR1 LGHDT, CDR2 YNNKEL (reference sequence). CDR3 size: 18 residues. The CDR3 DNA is TGTGCCAGCAGCCAAGATTCTATCCGGACAGAAACTGTCTATGGCTACACCTTC. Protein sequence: CASSQDSIRTETVYGYTF. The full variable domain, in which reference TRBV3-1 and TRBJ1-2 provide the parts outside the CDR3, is DTAVSQTPKYLVTQMGNDKSIKCEQNLGHDTMYWYKQDSKKFLKIMFSYNNKELIINETVPNRFSPKSPDKAHLNLHINSLELGDSAVYFCASSQDSIRTETVYGYTFGSGTRLTVV.

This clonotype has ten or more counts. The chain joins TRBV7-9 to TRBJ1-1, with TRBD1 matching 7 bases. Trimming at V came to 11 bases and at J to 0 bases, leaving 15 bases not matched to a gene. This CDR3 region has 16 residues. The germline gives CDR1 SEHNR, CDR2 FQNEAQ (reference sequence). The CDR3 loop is CADALYQGGLNTEAFF. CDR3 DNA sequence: TGTGCCGACGCGCTCTATCAGGGGGGCCTGAACACTGAAGCTTTCTTT.

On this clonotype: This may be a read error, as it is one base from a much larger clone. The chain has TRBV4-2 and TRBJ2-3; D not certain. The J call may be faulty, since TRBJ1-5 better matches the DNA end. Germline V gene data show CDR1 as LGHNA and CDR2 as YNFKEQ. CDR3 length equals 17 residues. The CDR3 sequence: CASSQMETSGVTDTQHF. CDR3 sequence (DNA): TGTGCCAGCAGCCAGATGGAAACCAGCGGGGTTACAGATACGCAGCATTTT.

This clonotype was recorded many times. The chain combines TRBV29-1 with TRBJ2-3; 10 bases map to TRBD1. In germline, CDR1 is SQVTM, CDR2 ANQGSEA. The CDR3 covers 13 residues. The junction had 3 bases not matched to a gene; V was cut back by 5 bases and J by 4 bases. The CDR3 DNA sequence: TGCAGCGTTCCGGGACAGGGGTCAGATACGCAGTATTTT. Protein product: CSVPGQGSDTQYF.

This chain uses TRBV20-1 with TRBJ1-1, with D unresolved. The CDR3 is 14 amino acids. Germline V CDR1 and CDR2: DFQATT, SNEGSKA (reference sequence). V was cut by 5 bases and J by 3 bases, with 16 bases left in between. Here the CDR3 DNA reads TGCAGTGCTGGAGGAGACACGGATGACACTGAAGCTTTCTTT. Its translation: CSAGGDTDDTEAFF.

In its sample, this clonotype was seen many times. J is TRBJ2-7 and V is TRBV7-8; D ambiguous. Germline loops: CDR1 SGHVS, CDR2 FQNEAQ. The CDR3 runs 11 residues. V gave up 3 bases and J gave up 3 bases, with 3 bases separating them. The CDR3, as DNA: TGTGCCAGCAGCTTGTACTACGAGCAGTACTTC. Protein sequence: CASSLYYEQYF.

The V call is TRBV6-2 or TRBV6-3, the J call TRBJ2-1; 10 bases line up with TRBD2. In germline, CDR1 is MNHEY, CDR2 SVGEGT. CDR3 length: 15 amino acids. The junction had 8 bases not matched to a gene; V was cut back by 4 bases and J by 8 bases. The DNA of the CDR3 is TGTGCCAGCAGTTCGCCCACTAGCGGGGACCATGAGCAGTTCTTC. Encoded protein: CASSSPTSGDHEQFF.

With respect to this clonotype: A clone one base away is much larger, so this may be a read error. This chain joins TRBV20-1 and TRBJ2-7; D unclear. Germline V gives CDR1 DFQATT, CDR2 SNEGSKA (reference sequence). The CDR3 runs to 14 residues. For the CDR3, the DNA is TGCAGTGCTAAAAACATCAGGAGCTCCTACGAGCGGTACTTC. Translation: CSAKNIRSSYERYF.

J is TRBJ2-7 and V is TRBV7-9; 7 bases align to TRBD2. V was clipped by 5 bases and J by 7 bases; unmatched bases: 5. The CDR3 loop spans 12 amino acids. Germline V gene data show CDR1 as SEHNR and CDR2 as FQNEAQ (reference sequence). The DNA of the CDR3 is TGTGCCAGCAGCGGGGAGGGGAGGGAGCAGTACTTC. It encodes CASSGEGREQYF. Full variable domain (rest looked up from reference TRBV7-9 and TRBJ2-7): DTGVSQNPRHKITKRGQNVTFRCDPISEHNRLYWYRQTLGQGPEFLTYFQNEAQLEKSRLLSDRFSAERPKGSFSTLEIQRTEQGDSAMYLCASSGEGREQYFGPGTRLTVT.

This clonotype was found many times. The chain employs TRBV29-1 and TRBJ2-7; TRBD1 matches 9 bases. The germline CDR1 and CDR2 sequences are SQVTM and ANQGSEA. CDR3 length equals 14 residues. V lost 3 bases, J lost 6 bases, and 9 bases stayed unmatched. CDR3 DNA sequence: TGCAGCGTTGAGGATACAGGGGGCGGAGGCGAGCAGTACTTC. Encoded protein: CSVEDTGGGGEQYF.

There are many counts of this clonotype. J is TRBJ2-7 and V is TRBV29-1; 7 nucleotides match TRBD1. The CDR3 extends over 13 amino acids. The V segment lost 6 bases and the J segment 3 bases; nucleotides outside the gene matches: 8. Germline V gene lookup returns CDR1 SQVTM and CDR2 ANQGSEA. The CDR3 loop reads CSVRGGEDYEQYF. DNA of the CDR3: TGCAGCGTAAGAGGGGGCGAAGACTACGAGCAGTACTTC.

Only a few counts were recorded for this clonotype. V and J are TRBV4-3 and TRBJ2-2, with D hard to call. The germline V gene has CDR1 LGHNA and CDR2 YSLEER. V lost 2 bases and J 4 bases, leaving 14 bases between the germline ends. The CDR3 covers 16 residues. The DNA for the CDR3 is TGCGCCAGCAGCCAACAGTCGGGTGTGGGCACCGGGGAGCTGTTTTTT. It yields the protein CASSQQSGVGTGELFF.

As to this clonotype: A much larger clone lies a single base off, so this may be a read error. The CDR3 nucleotides are TGCAGCGTTGAAGAATCGGGAGTTCTGTACACTGAAGCTTTCTTT. Translated, it gives CSVEESGVLYTEAFF. The chain employs TRBV29-1 and TRBJ1-1; D gene ambiguous. V lost 0 bases and J 3 bases, leaving 14 bases between the germline ends. The CDR3 has 15 residues. Germline CDR1 is SQVTM and CDR2 is ANQGSEA.

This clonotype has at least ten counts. CDR3 sequence: CASSSWGVGTEAFF. The CDR3 coding sequence is TGTGCCAGCAGCTCCTGGGGGGTGGGCACTGAAGCTTTCTTT. The chain uses TRBV7-9 and TRBJ1-1; tentative D call: TRBD1 (5 bases). The V gene's germline CDR1 is SEHNR and CDR2 FQNEAQ (reference sequence). Trimming took 4 bases from V and 4 from J, leaving 13 bases between them. The CDR3 loop spans 14 amino acids.

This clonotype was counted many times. The CDR3 reads CAWNQGTSDEQFF. The CDR3 nucleotides read TGTGCCTGGAATCAAGGGACTAGCGATGAGCAGTTCTTC. The chain recombines TRBV30 with TRBJ2-1; TRBD2 agrees at 10 bases. The CDR3 spans 13 residues. Germline V gene lookup returns CDR1 GTSNPN and CDR2 SVGIG (reference sequence). V shed 4 bases and J 8 bases; nucleotides not matched to a gene: 5.

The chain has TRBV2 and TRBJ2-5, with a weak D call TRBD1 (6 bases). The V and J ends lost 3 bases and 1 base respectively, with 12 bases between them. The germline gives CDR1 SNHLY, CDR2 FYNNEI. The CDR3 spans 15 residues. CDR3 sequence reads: CASSEGQSTQETQYF. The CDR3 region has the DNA TGTGCCAGCAGTGAGGGACAATCTACCCAAGAGACCCAGTACTTC. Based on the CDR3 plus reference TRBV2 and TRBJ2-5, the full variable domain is EPEVTQTPSHQVTQMGQEVILRCVPISNHLYFYWYRQILGQKVEFLVSFYNNEISEKSEIFDDQFSVERPDGSNFTLKIRSTKLEDSAMYFCASSEGQSTQETQYFGPGTRLLVL.

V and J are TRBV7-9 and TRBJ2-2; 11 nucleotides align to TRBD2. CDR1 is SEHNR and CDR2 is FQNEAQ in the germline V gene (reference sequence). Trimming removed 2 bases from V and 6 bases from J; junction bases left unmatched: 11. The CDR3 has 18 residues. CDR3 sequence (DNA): TGTGCCAGCAGCTTAAATCTAGCGGGAGGCTCCCATCCCGGGGAGCTGTTTTTT. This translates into CASSLNLAGGSHPGELFF.

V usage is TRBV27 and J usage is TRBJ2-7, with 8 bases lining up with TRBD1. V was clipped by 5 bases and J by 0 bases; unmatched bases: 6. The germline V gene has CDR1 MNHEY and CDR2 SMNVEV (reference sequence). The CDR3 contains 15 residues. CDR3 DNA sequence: TGTGCCAGCAGTAACAACAGGGGGTACTCCTACGAGCAGTACTTC. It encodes CASSNNRGYSYEQYF.

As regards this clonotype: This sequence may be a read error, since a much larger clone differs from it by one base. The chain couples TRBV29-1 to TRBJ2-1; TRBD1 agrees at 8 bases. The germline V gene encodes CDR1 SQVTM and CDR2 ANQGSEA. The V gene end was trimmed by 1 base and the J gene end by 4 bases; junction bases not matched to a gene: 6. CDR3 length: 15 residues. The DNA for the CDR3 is TGCAGCGTTGAAGGGACAGGGAGCAGATACAATGAGCAGTTCTTC. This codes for CSVEGTGSRYNEQFF.

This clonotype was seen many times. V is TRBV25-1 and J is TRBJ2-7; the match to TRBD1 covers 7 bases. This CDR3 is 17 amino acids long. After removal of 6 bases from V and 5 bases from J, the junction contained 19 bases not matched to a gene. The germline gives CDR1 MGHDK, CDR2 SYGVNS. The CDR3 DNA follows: TGTGCCAGCAGACAACGTGCCGGGGACAGAATGGGCCACGAGCAGTACTTC. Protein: CASRQRAGDRMGHEQYF.

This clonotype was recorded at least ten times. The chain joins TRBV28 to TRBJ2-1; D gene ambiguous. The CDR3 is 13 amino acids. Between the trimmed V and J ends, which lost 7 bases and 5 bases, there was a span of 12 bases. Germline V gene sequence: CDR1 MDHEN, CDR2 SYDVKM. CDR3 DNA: TGTGCCAGCACAGCTCCCGGCCACAATGAGCAGTTCTTC. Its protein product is CASTAPGHNEQFF.

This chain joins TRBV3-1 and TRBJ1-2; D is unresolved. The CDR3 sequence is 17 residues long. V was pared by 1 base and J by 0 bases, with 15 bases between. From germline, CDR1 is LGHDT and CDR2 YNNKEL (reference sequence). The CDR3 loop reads CASSQVFSADSNYGYTF. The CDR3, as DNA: TGTGCCAGCAGCCAAGTTTTTTCGGCGGATTCTAACTATGGCTACACCTTC.

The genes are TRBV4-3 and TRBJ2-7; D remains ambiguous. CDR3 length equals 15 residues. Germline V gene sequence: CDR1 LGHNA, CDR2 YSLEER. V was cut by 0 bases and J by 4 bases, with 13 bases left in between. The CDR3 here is CASSQDQAVGYEQYF. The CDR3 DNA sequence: TGCGCCAGCAGCCAAGATCAGGCAGTGGGGTACGAGCAGTACTTC.

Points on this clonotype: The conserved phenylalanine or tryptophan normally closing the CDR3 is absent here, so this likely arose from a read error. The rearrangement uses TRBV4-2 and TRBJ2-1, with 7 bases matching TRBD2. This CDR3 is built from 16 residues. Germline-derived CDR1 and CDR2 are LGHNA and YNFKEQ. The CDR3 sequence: CASSQDGGGAYNEQFS. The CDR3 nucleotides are TGTGCCAGCAGTCAAGACGGGGGAGGGGCCTACAATGAGCAGTTCTCC.